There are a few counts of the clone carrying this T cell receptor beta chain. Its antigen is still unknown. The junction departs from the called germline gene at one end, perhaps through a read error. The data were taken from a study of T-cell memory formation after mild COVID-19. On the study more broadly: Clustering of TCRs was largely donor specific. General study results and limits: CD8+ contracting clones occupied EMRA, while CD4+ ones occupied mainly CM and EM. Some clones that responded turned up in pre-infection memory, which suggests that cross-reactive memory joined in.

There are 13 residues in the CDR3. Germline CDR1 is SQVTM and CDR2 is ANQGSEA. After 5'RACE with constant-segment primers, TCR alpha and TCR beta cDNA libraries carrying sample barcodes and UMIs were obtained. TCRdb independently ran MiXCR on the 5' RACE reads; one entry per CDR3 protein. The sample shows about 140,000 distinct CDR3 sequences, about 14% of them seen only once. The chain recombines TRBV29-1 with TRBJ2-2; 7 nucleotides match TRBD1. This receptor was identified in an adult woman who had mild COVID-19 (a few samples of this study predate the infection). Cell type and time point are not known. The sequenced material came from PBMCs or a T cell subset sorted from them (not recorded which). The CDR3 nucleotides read TGCAGGCCAACAGGGGCGAACACCGAGGAGCTGTTTTTT. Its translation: CRPTGANTEELFF.